Here is one TCR beta chain with its context. The sample is drawn from a study of blood T cell repertoires in COVID-19. Study at large: Sites across the United States, Italy and Spain contributed samples from acute and convalescent COVID-19. Sources were T cells, B-cell-depleted T cells, or PBMCs; the material itself was cDNA or gDNA.

In the study's own analysis: Cell counts per sample came from amplifying reference gene primers. The data were produced by immunoSEQ multiplex PCR, yet TCRdb's version contains in-frame clones alone and is incomplete. Clonal size and the V and J genes are those of that table, whereas D and trimming came from the DNA. The sample lists about 160,000 clones, about 85% occurring once. Seattle patient enrollment occurred during active infection, with longitudinal follow-up thereafter. The CDR3 consists of 13 residues. Trimming shortened V by 5 bases and J by 0 bases, and 8 bases separated the two germline ends. Germline CDR1 and CDR2: SGHAT and FQNNGV.

The J gene is TRBJ2-7, the V gene TRBV11-2; weak D call: TRBD2 (5 bases). This TCR was sampled from a man of 80 years or more with COVID-19, enrolled during active disease. The sequencing input was peripheral blood. The CDR3 DNA is TGTGCCAGCAGCAGGGAGAGCTCCTACGAGCAGTACTTC. Its protein is CASSRESSYEQYF.